Below are 10 T cell receptor beta chains sequenced from a single sample in a study of beta chain features in type 1 diabetes. The isolated RNA, all of it, was reverse transcribed, so expressed TCRB transcripts were what got sequenced. TCRdb's table, derived via immunoSEQ multiplex PCR, lists solely in-frame clones and lacks some. The repertoire includes under 250,000 clones, 25% to 30% of them detected once, and 4% sits in the top ten. Sample: central memory CD4+ T cells from blood. The receptors derive from a man under 40 in good health.

The chain carries TRBV7-7 and TRBJ2-1; D ambiguous. Germline CDR1 reads SSHAT; CDR2 reads FNYEAQ (reference sequence). This CDR3 has 13 residues. V gave up 0 bases and J gave up 7 bases, with 7 bases separating them. CDR3 DNA sequence: TGTGCCAGCAGCTTAGCACTGGATAATGAGCAGTTCTTC. Protein: CASSLALDNEQFF.

CDR3 sequence reads: CASWDSRETQYF. The CDR3 nucleotides are TGTGCCAGCTGGGATAGTCGCGAGACCCAGTACTTC. The gene calls are TRBV6-6 and TRBJ2-5; unclear D gene. Germline V gives CDR1 MNHNY, CDR2 SVGAGI (reference sequence). V lost 8 bases to trimming and J lost 5 bases, with 12 bases between them. This CDR3 is built from 12 residues.

This clone has more than one count but fewer than ten. At the DNA level, this CDR3 is encoded by other sequences in the same sample as well. The chain uses TRBV5-1 and TRBJ1-1; 8 nucleotides line up with TRBD1. CDR3 length: 14 amino acids. Germline V gene data show CDR1 as SGHRS and CDR2 as YFSETQ. V dropped 4 bases and J dropped 1; count of bases not matched to a gene: 3. The CDR3 sequence is CASSPGTGNTEAFF. The DNA of the CDR3 is TGCGCCAGCAGCCCTGGGACAGGGAACACTGAAGCTTTCTTT.

This chain connects TRBV6-1 to TRBJ2-3; no reliable D call. With 6 bases removed from V and 0 bases from J, the gap between germline ends came to 7 bases. The CDR3 sequence is 13 residues long. CDR1 MNHNS and CDR2 SASEGT come from the germline V gene. This chain's CDR3 is CASRVPSTDTQYF. The CDR3 coding sequence is TGTGCCAGCAGGGTCCCTAGCACAGATACGCAGTATTTT.

The V and J genes are TRBV7-2 and TRBJ1-2; TRBD1 matches 9 bases. V trimming: 7 bases; J trimming: 8 bases; junction bases outside the gene matches: 11. Germline CDR1 and CDR2: SGHTA and FQGNSA. This CDR3 region has 14 residues. The CDR3 protein is CASMLTGGSRGYTF. The DNA of the CDR3 is TGTGCCAGCATGCTGACAGGGGGGAGTAGAGGCTACACCTTC.

This clone appeared a few times. The V gene is TRBV30, the J gene TRBJ2-3, with 7 bases aligning to TRBD1. The V gene end was trimmed by 1 base and the J gene end by 3 bases; junction bases not matched to a gene: 4. Germline CDR1 is GTSNPN and CDR2 is SVGIG (reference sequence). The CDR3 has 14 amino acids. CDR3 bases: TGTGCCTGGAGTGAGGGGGCGCCGACAGATACGCAGTATTTT. Amino acids: CAWSEGAPTDTQYF. Based on the CDR3 plus reference TRBV30 and TRBJ2-3, the full variable domain is SQTIHQWPATLVQPVGSPLSLECTVEGTSNPNLYWYRQAAGRGLQLLFYSVGIGQISSEVPQNLSASRPQDRQFILSSKKLLLSDSGFYLCAWSEGAPTDTQYFGPGTRLTVL.

This clone has more than one count but fewer than ten. V and J are TRBV30 and TRBJ1-2; D perhaps matches TRBD1 (6 bases). CDR3 length: 14 residues. V lost 4 bases and J 5 bases, leaving 17 bases between the germline ends. Germline CDR1 and CDR2: GTSNPN and SVGIG (reference sequence). DNA of the CDR3: TGTGCCTGGACTCATGGGGGGCTCGGATATGGCTACACCTTC. Its protein is CAWTHGGLGYGYTF.

This clone was seen more than once but under ten times. The chain employs TRBV13 and TRBJ1-1; the D is unclear. The CDR3 covers 12 residues. The germline V gene has CDR1 PRHDT and CDR2 FYEKMQ (reference sequence). V lost 3 bases and J lost 1, with 3 bases in between. The chain's CDR3 is CASSFGNTEAFF. The CDR3, as DNA: TGTGCCAGCAGCTTTGGGAACACTGAAGCTTTCTTT.

The chain couples TRBV27 to TRBJ2-7; TRBD2 aligns across 13 bases. The CDR3 covers 17 residues. Germline-derived CDR1 and CDR2 are MNHEY and SMNVEV (reference sequence). Trimming removed 4 bases from V and 7 bases from J; junction bases left unmatched: 13. Here the CDR3 DNA reads TGTGCCAGCAGTTACTATAGGACTAGCGGGAGCGGGCGAGAGCAGTACTTC. Translation: CASSYYRTSGSGREQYF.

This chain connects TRBV4-3 to TRBJ2-3; D gene ambiguous. The germline gives CDR1 LGHNA, CDR2 YSLEER. V dropped 1 base and J dropped 4 bases, with 12 bases sitting between them. The CDR3 sequence is 15 residues long. CDR3 coding DNA: TGCGCCAGCAGCCAAGGTTGGGCAACGCCAGATACGCAGTATTTT. Its translation: CASSQGWATPDTQYF.